This is a list of T cell receptor beta chains from one sample in a study of shared clonotypes between healthy human individuals. Sequenced by immunoSEQ multiplex PCR; TCRdb stores in-frame clones only, minus some. The sample carries 2 million to 2.5 million clones, approximately 94% recorded once. The sample comprised naive CD4+ T cells sorted from blood. These TCRs come from a man aged 18 to 29 in good health. CDR3s include the opening cysteine and the closing phenylalanine or tryptophan. The D gene is left open where the match is weak. Rows give clone size only sometimes, using once, few, many, or a class for an expanded clone.

j_call: TRBJ1-4; clone_size: -; v_call: TRBV7-9; d_call: TRBD1; cdr3_nt: TGTGCCAGCAGCCGGGACAGGGCCGCAACTAATGAAAAACTGTTTTTT; cdr3_aa: CASSRDRAATNEKLFF
j_call: TRBJ2-3; clone_size: -; v_call: TRBV5-1; d_call: TRBD1; cdr3_nt: TGCGCCAGCAGCTTGGGACAGGGAACGCAGTATTTT; cdr3_aa: CASSLGQGTQYF
j_call: TRBJ2-1; clone_size: -; v_call: TRBV9; d_call: TRBD2; cdr3_nt: TGTGCCAGCAGCGCGGGACTAGCGGGCGGACGGGCGCAGTTCTTC; cdr3_aa: CASSAGLAGGRAQFF
j_call: TRBJ1-2; clone_size: -; v_call: TRBV6-5; d_call: -; cdr3_nt: TGTGCCAGCAGAACCCGTGGGGCTTCGGGAGGCTACACCTTC; cdr3_aa: CASRTRGASGGYTF
j_call: TRBJ2-1; clone_size: -; v_call: TRBV2; d_call: TRBD2; cdr3_nt: TGTGCCAGCAGTGAAACGAGCGGGGGGGCCAATGAGCAGTTCTTC; cdr3_aa: CASSETSGGANEQFF
j_call: TRBJ2-2; clone_size: -; v_call: TRBV2; d_call: -; cdr3_nt: TGTGCCAGCAGTGAACGGGGGACTTTGACCGGGGAGCTGTTTTTT; cdr3_aa: CASSERGTLTGELFF
j_call: TRBJ2-7; clone_size: -; v_call: TRBV6-6; d_call: TRBD2; cdr3_nt: TGTGCCAGCAGCGCCAGTGGGGGGGCCTACGAGCAGTACTTC; cdr3_aa: CASSASGGAYEQYF
j_call: TRBJ1-6; clone_size: -; v_call: TRBV5-6; d_call: -; cdr3_nt: TGTGCCAGCAGCTTGACGAATAATTCACCCCTCCACTTT; cdr3_aa: CASSLTNNSPLHF
j_call: TRBJ1-1; clone_size: -; v_call: TRBV6-1; d_call: -; cdr3_nt: TGTGCCAGCAGTGAAGGAGGAGGGAGCACTGAAGCTTTCTTT; cdr3_aa: CASSEGGGSTEAFF
j_call: TRBJ2-7; clone_size: -; v_call: TRBV5-1; d_call: -; cdr3_nt: TGCGCCAGCAGCTTGGAGGGGTCGGCCTACGAGCAGTACTTC; cdr3_aa: CASSLEGSAYEQYF
j_call: TRBJ1-6; clone_size: -; v_call: TRBV2; d_call: -; cdr3_nt: TGTGCCAGCAGGGAGGGGGGCGGAAATAATTCACCCCTCCACTTT; cdr3_aa: CASREGGGNNSPLHF
j_call: TRBJ1-1; clone_size: -; v_call: TRBV10-3; d_call: TRBD1; cdr3_nt: TGTGCCATCAGGGGAGGGGGCAACCCTGAAGCTTTCTTT; cdr3_aa: CAIRGGGNPEAFF
j_call: TRBJ1-3; clone_size: -; v_call: TRBV27; d_call: -; cdr3_nt: TGTGCCAGCAGTAAAGAGACTGGAAACACCATATATTTT; cdr3_aa: CASSKETGNTIYF
j_call: TRBJ2-3; clone_size: -; v_call: TRBV7-3; d_call: -; cdr3_nt: TGTGCCAGCAGCCCCCGGTCGGGAGATACGCAGTATTTT; cdr3_aa: CASSPRSGDTQYF
j_call: TRBJ2-7; clone_size: -; v_call: TRBV13; d_call: TRBD1; cdr3_nt: TGTGCCAGCAGCTTAGTAAGGGGGCGGGCATTTTCCGAGCAGTACTTC; cdr3_aa: CASSLVRGRAFSEQYF
j_call: TRBJ2-6; clone_size: -; v_call: TRBV6-5; d_call: -; cdr3_nt: TGTGCCAGCGGGACTTCCTCTGGGGCCAACGTCCTGACTTTC; cdr3_aa: CASGTSSGANVLTF
j_call: TRBJ2-5; clone_size: once; v_call: TRBV27; d_call: -; cdr3_nt: TGTGCCAGCAGGGGGCCAGGATGGACCCAGTACTTC; cdr3_aa: CASRGPGWTQYF
j_call: TRBJ1-1; clone_size: -; v_call: TRBV11-3; d_call: -; cdr3_nt: TGTGCCAGCAGCCTAAGGAACACTGAAGCTTTCTTT; cdr3_aa: CASSLRNTEAFF